There are a few counts of the clone carrying this T cell receptor beta chain. Its antigen is unknown. This specimen comes from a study of immune heterogeneity within non-small cell lung tumors. Study findings and constraints: Alongside site-unique high-frequency clones, identical dominant CDR3 beta clonotypes recurred across tumor sites within a patient.

Template was bulk tumor genomic DNA, about 600 ng per sample. Primary tumors were biopsied several times each, far apart, intraoperatively. Those enrolled were patients newly diagnosed with untreated non-small cell lung cancer and undergoing curative surgery. All donors had received a new diagnosis of non-small cell lung cancer and were undergoing surgery with curative intent. CDR3 of TCR beta was amplified by multiplex PCR that used 32 V and 13 J primers. TCRdb re-derived calls from the multiplex PCR reads in MiXCR, one entry per CDR3 protein. The sample carries around 2,000 distinct CDR3 sequences, just under 35% recorded once. The CDR3 loop spans 15 amino acids. Germline trimming cut 3 bases from V and 2 bases from J; bases unmatched to any gene: 5.

Input material: lung tumor tissue. The sequence came from a man in his 70s with non-small cell lung cancer. V gene TRBV12-3 or TRBV12-4 combines with J gene TRBJ2-7, with 9 positions matching TRBD2. The chain's CDR3 is CASSFLAGRAYEQYF. CDR3 in DNA: TGTGCCAGCAGTTTTCTAGCGGGGAGGGCCTACGAGCAGTACTTC.